These T cell receptor beta chains were read from a single sample in a study of response to subunit inactivated influenza vaccine. MiXCR, run by TCRdb on the RT-PCR reads, gives a single entry per CDR3 protein. The table has about 610,000 distinct CDR3 sequences, 12% to 15% seen once; the top ten hold approximately 12%. The source material was PBMCs from blood, sampled roughly 12 days after vaccination. All receptors come from a man aged 50 to 59 who received an inactivated influenza vaccine. Each CDR3 is given with its conserved first and last residue. Fields, in order: V gene, J gene, clone size, D gene, CDR3 DNA, CDR3 protein. D genes are given only for firm matches. Size is omitted from some rows. Given values are once, few, many or a class for expanded clones.

>TRBV27|TRBJ2-1|many|-
TGTGCCAGCAGTTTCGGTTGGGTAGGGTTGAATGAGCAGTTCTTC
CASSFGWVGLNEQFF
>TRBV5-1|TRBJ2-5|few|-
TGCGCCAGCAGCAAGGACAGTAAAGAGACCCAGTACTTC
CASSKDSKETQYF
>TRBV20-1|TRBJ2-7|-|-
TGCAGTGCTATGACCTCTCTTTTGGGGTCCGAGCAGTACTTC
CSAMTSLLGSEQYF
>TRBV19|TRBJ2-7|-|-
TGTGCCAGTAGTCCTGGAACGAGAGGCTACGAGCAGTACTTC
CASSPGTRGYEQYF
>TRBV7-3|TRBJ1-1|few|-
TGTGCCAGCAGCTTATACAGGGCCACACCGGGCACTGAAGCTTTCTTT
CASSLYRATPGTEAFF
>TRBV6-5|TRBJ2-7|-|TRBD2
TGTGCCAGCAGTTATGCGACTAGCGAGACCTACGAGCAGTACTTC
CASSYATSETYEQYF
>TRBV3-1|TRBJ1-2|few|TRBD1
TGTGCCAGCAGCCACCGGACAGGCGTCAACTATGGCTACACCTTC
CASSHRTGVNYGYTF
>TRBV20-1|TRBJ2-7|-|-
TGCAGTGCTAGTGGGGTCGTGGCGGGCTACGAGCAGTACTTC
CSASGVVAGYEQYF
>TRBV12-3/TRBV12-4|TRBJ1-5|few|-
TGTGCCAGCAGTGCAGACCAGAATCAGCCCCAGCATTTT
CASSADQNQPQHF
>TRBV20-1|TRBJ2-5|few|-
TGCAGTGAAAGGGACCAAGAGGCCCAGTACTTC
CSERDQEAQYF
>TRBV5-8|TRBJ2-1|-|TRBD2
TGTGCCAGCAGCTTGGCAGCGGGACTAGGGTACAATGAGCAGTTCTTC
CASSLAAGLGYNEQFF
>TRBV20-1|TRBJ2-5|few|-
TGCAGTGCCCCCAAGGGCGGCCAAGAGACCCAGTACTTC
CSAPKGGQETQYF
>TRBV20-1|TRBJ2-3|-|-
TGCAGTGCTAGAGAAACCACTGATACGCAGTATTTT
CSARETTDTQYF
>TRBV15|TRBJ2-1|few|TRBD2
TGTGCCACCAGCAGAGATTTAGCGGGAGGGCTTGAGCAGTTCTTC
CATSRDLAGGLEQFF
>TRBV4-1|TRBJ2-7|few|-
TGCGCCAGCAGCCAAGATTTTAGGGGCGGGTACGAGCAGTACTTC
CASSQDFRGGYEQYF
>TRBV9|TRBJ1-4|-|-
TGTGCCAGCAGCGTAGCCGCTCGGATGGATGAAAAACTGTTTTTT
CASSVAARMDEKLFF
>TRBV20-1|TRBJ1-4|-|-
TGCAGTGCTAAGTTGGCAACAACTAATGAAAAACTGTTTTTT
CSAKLATTNEKLFF
>TRBV11-2|TRBJ2-4|few|-
TGTGCCAGCAGCTTAGACGGGGTCTTTCCGGGGGGCCGTCCGGACATTCAGTACTTC
CASSLDGVFPGGRPDIQYF
>TRBV20-1|TRBJ1-1|few|-
TGCAGTGCTAGAGACCCTAGAAGAGGGAGGGACACTGAAGCTTTCTTT
CSARDPRRGRDTEAFF
>TRBV29-1|TRBJ2-5|few|TRBD1
TGCAGCGTTGAACCGGGACAGGGTACAAAGACCCAGTACTTC
CSVEPGQGTKTQYF
>TRBV5-1|TRBJ2-4|many|-
TGCGCCAGCAGCTTGGCCGGGGGGCTTACCAAAAACATTCAGTACTTC
CASSLAGGLTKNIQYF
>TRBV7-8|TRBJ1-1|-|-
TGTGCCAGCAGCTTAGCGAGACAGAGAATGAACACTGAAGCTTTCTTT
CASSLARQRMNTEAFF
>TRBV12-3/TRBV12-4|TRBJ2-5|-|TRBD1
TGTGCCAGCAGTTTCTTACAGGGGCCAGAGACCCAGTACTTC
CASSFLQGPETQYF
>TRBV9|TRBJ1-1|few|-
TGTGCCAGCAGCACTACAGGGTTGACGGCTGAAGCTTTCTTT
CASSTTGLTAEAFF
>TRBV5-6|TRBJ2-5|few|TRBD2
TGTGCCAGCAGTCGGATACTAGCGGGGGCGGAGACCCAGTACTTC
CASSRILAGAETQYF
>TRBV25-1|TRBJ2-3|-|TRBD1
TGTGCCAGCAGGGAACAGGGGGGTACGCAGTATTTT
CASREQGGTQYF
>TRBV6-1|TRBJ2-5|-|TRBD2
TGTGCCAGCAGACTAAGCGGGGGACAAGAGACCCAGTACTTC
CASRLSGGQETQYF
>TRBV20-1|TRBJ2-5|few|TRBD2
TGCAGTGCTCCGGGAGGTGGCGTCGAGACCCAGTACTTC
CSAPGGGVETQYF
>TRBV20-1|TRBJ1-2|-|TRBD1
TGCAGTGTGACAGGGATGAACTATGGCTACACCTTC
CSVTGMNYGYTF
>TRBV12-3/TRBV12-4|TRBJ2-1|-|-
TGTGCCAGCAGTTCCACCCCACAAAATTACAATGAGCAGTTCTTC
CASSSTPQNYNEQFF
>TRBV4-2|TRBJ2-1|-|TRBD2
TGTGCCAGCAGCCAGGACCGAATTTCCGGGACTAGCGGGAGAGCCGCATGGGATGAGCAGTTCTTC
CASSQDRISGTSGRAAWDEQFF
>TRBV15|TRBJ2-7|many|TRBD1
TGTGCCACCAGCAGGACAGGGTACTCCTACGAGCAGTACTTC
CATSRTGYSYEQYF
>TRBV7-8|TRBJ1-5|-|-
TGTGCCAGCAGCTTAGGGAACGCGGGTCTTCAGCCCCAGCATTTT
CASSLGNAGLQPQHF
>TRBV5-1|TRBJ1-1|few|TRBD1
TGCGCCAGCAGCCGTGGGACAGGGGGAATCGACACTGAAGCTTTCTTT
CASSRGTGGIDTEAFF
>TRBV12-3/TRBV12-4|TRBJ2-2|many|-
TGTGCCAGCAGCCCCACAGGGTCGAACACCGGGGAGCTGTTTTTT
CASSPTGSNTGELFF
>TRBV29-1|TRBJ2-3|many|-
TGCAGCGTTGAAGATTCCGACACAGATACGCAGTATTTT
CSVEDSDTDTQYF
>TRBV3-1|TRBJ2-1|few|TRBD2
TGTGCCAGCAGCGAAGCGGGAGGTACTTACAATGAGCAGTTCTTC
CASSEAGGTYNEQFF
>TRBV2|TRBJ1-2|-|TRBD1
TGTGCCAGCGGGGAGAGGACAGGGGTTGGCGGCTACACCTTC
CASGERTGVGGYTF
>TRBV10-3|TRBJ2-3|-|TRBD2
TGTGCCATCAGTGGGAGCGGGGGGGGCACAGATACGCAGTATTTT
CAISGSGGGTDTQYF
>TRBV27|TRBJ2-3|-|TRBD2
TGTGCCAGCAGTTTAGTGGGCGGGAGTGTCATCGGGGATACGCAGTATTTT
CASSLVGGSVIGDTQYF
>TRBV4-1|TRBJ2-3|few|-
TGCGCCAGCAGCCAAACCACGGGGTGGGATACGCAGTATTTT
CASSQTTGWDTQYF